Here is one TCR beta chain with its context. Its antigen is not known. This specimen comes from a study of T cell responses to AZD1222 COVID-19 vaccine. Using immunoSEQ multiplex PCR, the repertoire was profiled, and TCRdb retains in-frame clones only, with some absent. The sample lists tens of thousands of clones, around 82% occurring once. General study results and limits: It was only a handful of AZD1222 recipients who were seropositive at baseline. A mostly white British donor set with more females was recruited, and clonal diversity was possibly underestimated. Distributed over spike, vaccine-associated CD4 TCRs predominated at 160-218 and 743-854. No day 14 peak samples; only post-peak repertoires were characterized.

The TCR originated in an adult in good health. Sample: peripheral blood, taken on day 0 of AZD1222 vaccination.

The CDR3 protein is CASTLRGTGGVETQYF. The CDR3 DNA is TGTGCCAGCACTCTCCGGGGGACTGGCGGGGTAGAGACCCAGTACTTC. This chain links TRBV28 with TRBJ2-5; tentative D call: TRBD2 (6 bases). Trimming left V 7 bases short and J 4 bases short, with 22 bases between. The CDR3 sequence is 16 residues long. Germline CDR1 MDHEN, CDR2 SYDVKM.